This T cell receptor (beta chain) was captured by sequencing in a study of OX40 agonist ivuxolimab in advanced cancers. For the study at large: Intravenous ivuxolimab at 0.01 to 10 mg/kg was given to patients every 2 weeks.

Data came from immunoSEQ multiplex PCR; TCRdb stores just in-frame clones and leaves some out. In the table there are some 110,000 clones, 90% of which are singletons. The timepoints at which blood was sampled were baseline, cycle 4 day 1, and cycle 7 day 1. From germline, CDR1 is SQVTM and CDR2 ANQGSEA. V lost 4 bases to trimming and J lost 3 bases, with 17 bases between them. This CDR3 is 15 amino acids long. As concerns this clone: Its antigen is as yet unknown.

Study findings and constraints: Relatively little clonal expansion, among the lowest observed, appeared in partial responders at 0.1-3.0 mg/kg.

Specimen: CD4+ or CD8+ T cells sorted from blood, collected in a trial of the OX40 agonist ivuxolimab. The TCR was taken from an adult with an advanced solid tumor such as melanoma, head and neck, liver or kidney cancer. The rearrangement joins TRBV29-1 to TRBJ2-3; D may be TRBD2 (5 bases). The DNA of the CDR3 is TGCAGCGTTGGACCGGCAGGCGGCGGGACAGATACGCAGTATTTT. Amino acid sequence: CSVGPAGGGTDTQYF.